These T cell receptor beta chains were read from a single sample in a study of T cell responses to AZD1222 COVID-19 vaccine. Generated by immunoSEQ multiplex PCR, the TCRdb table keeps only in-frame clones and is missing some. The sample lists some 150,000 clones; about 93% were seen once. The sample in question was peripheral blood, obtained on day 0 of AZD1222 vaccination. These receptors originate from an adult in good health. Both conserved end residues are part of each CDR3. A D gene is named only where the DNA matches it firmly. Only part of the rows carry a size: once, few, many, or a class if the clone is expanded.

d_call: -
clone_size: -
v_call: TRBV15
j_call: TRBJ2-5
cdr3_aa: CATSRDKGGEETQYF
cdr3_nt: TGTGCCACCAGCAGAGATAAGGGAGGCGAAGAGACCCAGTACTTC

d_call: -
clone_size: -
v_call: TRBV6-2/TRBV6-3
j_call: TRBJ1-1
cdr3_aa: CASSSHRAVNTEAFF
cdr3_nt: TGTGCCAGCAGTTCCCACAGAGCAGTAAACACTGAAGCTTTCTTT

d_call: -
clone_size: -
v_call: TRBV6-5
j_call: TRBJ1-2
cdr3_aa: CASSYGDRRGYTF
cdr3_nt: TGTGCCAGCAGTTACGGGGATCGGAGGGGCTACACCTTC

d_call: TRBD1
clone_size: -
v_call: TRBV15
j_call: TRBJ2-1
cdr3_aa: CATSKPGQGHNEQFF
cdr3_nt: TGTGCCACCAGCAAACCGGGACAGGGGCACAATGAGCAGTTCTTC

d_call: TRBD1
clone_size: once
v_call: TRBV19
j_call: TRBJ1-1
cdr3_aa: CASQGQLNTEAFF
cdr3_nt: TGTGCCAGCCAGGGACAGCTCAACACTGAAGCTTTCTTT

d_call: TRBD2
clone_size: -
v_call: TRBV5-4
j_call: TRBJ2-1
cdr3_aa: CASSLAGARGQFF
cdr3_nt: TGTGCCAGCAGCCTAGCGGGGGCCCGGGGGCAGTTCTTC

d_call: -
clone_size: -
v_call: TRBV6-2/TRBV6-3
j_call: TRBJ2-7
cdr3_aa: CASSYPLPDEQYF
cdr3_nt: TGTGCCAGCAGTTATCCCTTACCCGACGAGCAGTACTTC

d_call: TRBD1
clone_size: once
v_call: TRBV9
j_call: TRBJ2-1
cdr3_aa: CASSLQGNNEQFF
cdr3_nt: TGTGCCAGCAGCTTACAGGGGAACAATGAGCAGTTCTTC

d_call: -
clone_size: -
v_call: TRBV11-2
j_call: TRBJ2-4
cdr3_aa: CASSLAYRLAKNIQYF
cdr3_nt: TGTGCCAGCAGCTTAGCTTACCGGCTAGCCAAAAACATTCAGTACTTC

d_call: TRBD2
clone_size: -
v_call: TRBV5-1
j_call: TRBJ2-1
cdr3_aa: CASQEGRTSHNEQFF
cdr3_nt: TGCGCCAGCCAAGAGGGCCGGACTAGCCACAATGAGCAGTTCTTC

d_call: -
clone_size: -
v_call: TRBV23-1
j_call: TRBJ2-7
cdr3_aa: CASSQSEGGGVPAYEQYF
cdr3_nt: TGCGCCAGCAGTCAATCTGAGGGGGGGGGCGTCCCCGCCTACGAGCAGTACTTC

d_call: TRBD2
clone_size: once
v_call: TRBV4-3
j_call: TRBJ2-1
cdr3_aa: CASSQEAAPSGGLYNEQFF
cdr3_nt: TGCGCCAGCAGCCAAGAAGCCGCGCCTAGCGGGGGTCTCTACAATGAGCAGTTCTTC

d_call: -
clone_size: once
v_call: TRBV11-2
j_call: TRBJ2-1
cdr3_aa: CASSLAGTINEQFF
cdr3_nt: TGTGCCAGCAGCTTGGCCGGGACAATCAATGAGCAGTTCTTC

d_call: -
clone_size: -
v_call: TRBV15
j_call: TRBJ1-1
cdr3_aa: CATSSSSSGFTEAFF
cdr3_nt: TGTGCCACCAGCAGTAGTTCTTCGGGTTTCACTGAAGCTTTCTTT

d_call: -
clone_size: -
v_call: TRBV18
j_call: TRBJ1-3
cdr3_aa: CASSPRGTSGNTIYF
cdr3_nt: TGTGCCAGCTCACCACGGGGGACGTCTGGAAACACCATATATTTT

d_call: -
clone_size: -
v_call: TRBV24-1
j_call: TRBJ2-1
cdr3_aa: CATSDWRLASNEQFF
cdr3_nt: TGTGCCACCAGTGATTGGCGGCTAGCTAGCAATGAGCAGTTCTTC

d_call: -
clone_size: -
v_call: TRBV20-1
j_call: TRBJ2-7
cdr3_aa: CSASFAGTYEQYF
cdr3_nt: TGCAGTGCTAGTTTTGCAGGGACCTACGAGCAGTACTTC

d_call: -
clone_size: once
v_call: TRBV6-5
j_call: TRBJ1-3
cdr3_aa: CASSYSGPGNTIYF
cdr3_nt: TGTGCCAGCAGTTACTCCGGTCCGGGAAACACCATATATTTT

d_call: -
clone_size: -
v_call: TRBV15
j_call: TRBJ1-5
cdr3_aa: CATSRGGGSNQPQHF
cdr3_nt: TGTGCCACCAGCAGAGGAGGGGGAAGCAATCAGCCCCAGCATTTT

d_call: -
clone_size: many
v_call: TRBV29-1
j_call: TRBJ1-1
cdr3_aa: CSVYSGNTEAFF
cdr3_nt: TGCAGCGTTTATTCCGGGAACACTGAAGCTTTCTTT

d_call: -
clone_size: -
v_call: TRBV28
j_call: TRBJ1-3
cdr3_aa: CASSTQGKTNTIYF
cdr3_nt: TGTGCCAGCAGTACTCAGGGGAAGACGAACACCATATATTTT

d_call: TRBD2
clone_size: -
v_call: TRBV15
j_call: TRBJ2-1
cdr3_aa: CATSRDGGGTYNEQFF
cdr3_nt: TGTGCCACCAGCAGAGATGGCGGGGGTACCTACAATGAGCAGTTCTTC

d_call: -
clone_size: few
v_call: TRBV6-2/TRBV6-3
j_call: TRBJ2-1
cdr3_aa: CASSFSGIYNEQFF
cdr3_nt: TGTGCCAGCAGTTTTAGCGGAATCTACAATGAGCAGTTCTTC

d_call: -
clone_size: -
v_call: TRBV19
j_call: TRBJ1-2
cdr3_aa: CASSIIGTGYTF
cdr3_nt: TGTGCCAGTAGTATAATAGGGACCGGCTACACCTTC

d_call: -
clone_size: -
v_call: TRBV4-3
j_call: TRBJ1-1
cdr3_aa: CASSHQPNTEAFF
cdr3_nt: TGCGCCAGCAGCCACCAGCCGAACACTGAAGCTTTCTTT

d_call: -
clone_size: -
v_call: TRBV12-3/TRBV12-4
j_call: TRBJ1-2
cdr3_aa: CASSLGVGYGYTF
cdr3_nt: TGTGCCAGCAGTTTGGGGGTAGGCTATGGCTACACCTTC

d_call: TRBD1
clone_size: -
v_call: TRBV29-1
j_call: TRBJ1-1
cdr3_aa: CSGAGTGATEAFF
cdr3_nt: TGCAGCGGGGCCGGGACAGGGGCTACTGAAGCTTTCTTT

d_call: TRBD1
clone_size: -
v_call: TRBV7-2
j_call: TRBJ2-2
cdr3_aa: CASSLLTGSVTGELFF
cdr3_nt: TGTGCCAGCAGCCTCCTGACAGGGAGTGTCACCGGGGAGCTGTTTTTT

d_call: -
clone_size: few
v_call: TRBV6-5
j_call: TRBJ2-5
cdr3_aa: CASSYWGGRETQYF
cdr3_nt: TGTGCCAGCAGTTACTGGGGAGGCAGGGAGACCCAGTACTTC

d_call: -
clone_size: -
v_call: TRBV11-2
j_call: TRBJ2-7
cdr3_aa: CASSLGQYYEQYF
cdr3_nt: TGTGCCAGCAGCTTAGGACAGTACTACGAGCAGTACTTC

d_call: TRBD2
clone_size: -
v_call: TRBV6-2/TRBV6-3
j_call: TRBJ2-1
cdr3_aa: CASSRLAGVSYNEQFF
cdr3_nt: TGTGCCAGCAGTCGACTAGCGGGAGTCTCCTACAATGAGCAGTTCTTC

d_call: -
clone_size: -
v_call: TRBV7-9
j_call: TRBJ2-1
cdr3_aa: CASRDSSYNEQFF
cdr3_nt: TGTGCCAGCAGGGACAGCTCCTACAATGAGCAGTTCTTC

d_call: -
clone_size: -
v_call: TRBV15
j_call: TRBJ1-1
cdr3_aa: CATSREVAGSSEAFF
cdr3_nt: TGTGCCACCAGCAGGGAAGTGGCAGGATCCTCTGAAGCTTTCTTT

d_call: -
clone_size: few
v_call: TRBV27
j_call: TRBJ1-1
cdr3_aa: CASSFFRGTEAFF
cdr3_nt: TGTGCCAGCAGTTTCTTCAGAGGCACTGAAGCTTTCTTT

d_call: TRBD1
clone_size: few
v_call: TRBV15
j_call: TRBJ1-5
cdr3_aa: CATSRAGGPNQPQHF
cdr3_nt: TGTGCCACCAGCAGGGCAGGGGGCCCCAATCAGCCCCAGCATTTT

d_call: -
clone_size: -
v_call: TRBV12-5
j_call: TRBJ1-2
cdr3_aa: CASGLTDLNYGYTF
cdr3_nt: TGTGCTAGTGGTTTGACAGACCTCAACTATGGCTACACCTTC

d_call: -
clone_size: once
v_call: TRBV7-2
j_call: TRBJ1-6
cdr3_aa: CASSLGGAYYNSPLHF
cdr3_nt: TGTGCCAGCAGCTTGGGGGGCGCTTACTATAATTCACCCCTCCACTTT

d_call: -
clone_size: -
v_call: TRBV9
j_call: TRBJ2-3
cdr3_aa: CASSADSSTDTQYF
cdr3_nt: TGTGCCAGCAGCGCCGACAGTAGCACAGATACGCAGTATTTT

d_call: -
clone_size: -
v_call: TRBV18
j_call: TRBJ2-7
cdr3_aa: CASSPPEGLPTQYF
cdr3_nt: TGTGCCAGCTCACCACCGGAGGGCCTACCGACGCAGTACTTC

d_call: TRBD2
clone_size: -
v_call: TRBV4-2
j_call: TRBJ2-1
cdr3_aa: CASSDPGTMNEQFF
cdr3_nt: TGTGCCAGCAGCGATCCCGGGACTATGAATGAGCAGTTCTTC

d_call: TRBD1
clone_size: -
v_call: TRBV25-1
j_call: TRBJ1-1
cdr3_aa: CASRPTGQWNTEAFF
cdr3_nt: TGTGCCAGCAGACCAACGGGACAGTGGAACACTGAAGCTTTCTTT

d_call: TRBD1
clone_size: -
v_call: TRBV5-4
j_call: TRBJ2-3
cdr3_aa: CASSRGQSTDTQYF
cdr3_nt: TGTGCCAGCAGCAGGGGACAGAGCACAGATACGCAGTATTTT

d_call: TRBD2
clone_size: -
v_call: TRBV7-9
j_call: TRBJ2-1
cdr3_aa: CASSPGLAGESGRNEQFF
cdr3_nt: TGTGCCAGCAGCCCCGGACTAGCGGGAGAATCAGGGCGCAATGAGCAGTTCTTC

d_call: -
clone_size: -
v_call: TRBV4-3
j_call: TRBJ1-1
cdr3_aa: CASSQGDTKNTEAFF
cdr3_nt: TGCGCCAGCAGCCAGGGCGACACCAAGAACACTGAAGCTTTCTTT

d_call: -
clone_size: -
v_call: TRBV28
j_call: TRBJ2-1
cdr3_aa: CASSKAGSGSYNEQFF
cdr3_nt: TGTGCCAGCAGTAAGGCGGGTAGCGGCTCCTACAATGAGCAGTTCTTC

d_call: TRBD2
clone_size: once
v_call: TRBV10-3
j_call: TRBJ2-5
cdr3_aa: CAISETGGETQYF
cdr3_nt: TGTGCCATCAGTGAGACCGGGGGGGAGACCCAGTACTTC

d_call: -
clone_size: -
v_call: TRBV10-2
j_call: TRBJ2-7
cdr3_aa: CASEPGRGRSEQYF
cdr3_nt: TGCGCCAGCGAGCCGGGGAGAGGTAGATCGGAGCAGTACTTC

d_call: -
clone_size: -
v_call: TRBV7-8
j_call: TRBJ1-5
cdr3_aa: CASSLQGNQPQHF
cdr3_nt: TGTGCCAGCAGCTTGCAAGGGAATCAGCCCCAGCATTTT

d_call: -
clone_size: -
v_call: TRBV28
j_call: TRBJ1-1
cdr3_aa: CASSGERGMNTEAFF
cdr3_nt: TGTGCCAGCAGCGGGGAGCGGGGTATGAACACTGAAGCTTTCTTT

d_call: TRBD1
clone_size: -
v_call: TRBV5-1
j_call: TRBJ1-2
cdr3_aa: CASGTGTAFYGYTF
cdr3_nt: TGCGCCAGCGGAACCGGGACAGCCTTTTATGGCTACACCTTC

d_call: TRBD2
clone_size: -
v_call: TRBV4-2
j_call: TRBJ2-1
cdr3_aa: CASSHGLAGGGSYNEQFF
cdr3_nt: TGTGCCAGCAGCCACGGACTAGCGGGAGGCGGATCCTACAATGAGCAGTTCTTC

d_call: TRBD1
clone_size: once
v_call: TRBV6-5
j_call: TRBJ2-2
cdr3_aa: CAADRGLHTGELFF
cdr3_nt: TGTGCCGCTGACAGGGGGCTTCACACCGGGGAGCTGTTTTTT

d_call: -
clone_size: -
v_call: TRBV7-2
j_call: TRBJ1-5
cdr3_aa: CASSLHGAGSNQPQHF
cdr3_nt: TGTGCCAGCAGCTTACATGGGGCTGGGAGCAATCAGCCCCAGCATTTT